Listed below are T cell receptor beta chains from one sample, sequenced in a study of neoadjuvant anti-PD-1 for oral cavity cancer. Sequenced by immunoSEQ multiplex PCR; TCRdb stores in-frame clones only, minus some. The data show around 7,200 clones, roughly 49% seen once. The sequences come from tumor tissue, collected before nivolumab (anti-PD-1) treatment. These receptors all stem from a person between 35 and 79 years old with oral cavity squamous cell carcinoma. Both conserved end residues are part of each CDR3. A D gene is named only where the DNA matches it firmly. Size is omitted from some rows. Given values are once, few, many or a class for expanded clones.

clone size: NA; J gene: TRBJ2-5; D gene: TRBD2; V gene: TRBV6-1; CDR3 DNA: TGTGCCAGCAGGCCAACTTTTACTAGCGCGGGGACCCAGTACTTC; CDR3 protein: CASRPTFTSAGTQYF
clone size: NA; J gene: TRBJ2-7; D gene: NA; V gene: TRBV11-3; CDR3 DNA: TGTGCCAGCAGCATAAGGGGCTTCGACGAGCAGTACTTC; CDR3 protein: CASSIRGFDEQYF
clone size: NA; J gene: TRBJ1-3; D gene: NA; V gene: TRBV19; CDR3 DNA: TGTGCCAGTAGTATTGGGGGGGCAGGAAGCTCTGGAAACACCATATATTTT; CDR3 protein: CASSIGGAGSSGNTIYF
clone size: few; J gene: TRBJ1-2; D gene: NA; V gene: TRBV7-2; CDR3 DNA: TGTGCCAGCAGCTTAGGAATTAGGACGAGGCAGAACTATGGCTACACCTTC; CDR3 protein: CASSLGIRTRQNYGYTF
clone size: NA; J gene: TRBJ2-4; D gene: NA; V gene: TRBV18; CDR3 DNA: TGTGCCAGCTCACCCGGCAGAAGTATGGGACTAGCCAAAAACATTCAGTACTTC; CDR3 protein: CASSPGRSMGLAKNIQYF
clone size: NA; J gene: TRBJ2-2; D gene: NA; V gene: TRBV6-1; CDR3 DNA: TGTGCCAGCAGTGAGAGTCTCACCGGGGAGCTGTTTTTT; CDR3 protein: CASSESLTGELFF
clone size: NA; J gene: TRBJ2-7; D gene: TRBD2; V gene: TRBV11-2; CDR3 DNA: TGTGCCAGCAGCTTAGGCGGGAGTCCCGCCTACGAGCAGTACTTC; CDR3 protein: CASSLGGSPAYEQYF
clone size: NA; J gene: TRBJ2-5; D gene: TRBD2; V gene: TRBV5-1; CDR3 DNA: TGCGCCAGCAGCTTGGGGGGTCTAGCGGGGGTCGAGACCCAGTACTTC; CDR3 protein: CASSLGGLAGVETQYF
clone size: few; J gene: TRBJ2-7; D gene: TRBD2; V gene: TRBV11-2; CDR3 DNA: TGTGCCAGCTCCCCCGGGGGGTATAGCTACGAGCAGTACTTC; CDR3 protein: CASSPGGYSYEQYF
clone size: once; J gene: TRBJ2-7; D gene: TRBD2; V gene: TRBV28; CDR3 DNA: TGTGCCAGCAGTTTGGGCGGGAGTAAAGCCTACGAGCAGTACTTC; CDR3 protein: CASSLGGSKAYEQYF
clone size: NA; J gene: TRBJ2-3; D gene: NA; V gene: TRBV11-3; CDR3 DNA: TGTGCCAGCAGCGCCGGCGGGGCCGGCACAGATACGCAGTATTTT; CDR3 protein: CASSAGGAGTDTQYF
clone size: NA; J gene: TRBJ2-5; D gene: NA; V gene: TRBV20-1; CDR3 DNA: TGCAGTGCAACCCTTGTGGAGACCCAGTACTTC; CDR3 protein: CSATLVETQYF
clone size: few; J gene: TRBJ1-2; D gene: NA; V gene: TRBV5-4; CDR3 DNA: TGTGCCAGCAGCGCGGGTCAAGGAAATGGCTACACCTTC; CDR3 protein: CASSAGQGNGYTF
clone size: NA; J gene: TRBJ2-3; D gene: NA; V gene: TRBV7-2; CDR3 DNA: TGTGCCAGCAGCTTAGCGGGGGGTAGCACAGATACGCAGTATTTT; CDR3 protein: CASSLAGGSTDTQYF
clone size: medium-sized; J gene: TRBJ2-7; D gene: TRBD1; V gene: TRBV5-4; CDR3 DNA: TGTGCCAGCAAAGGGCAGGGGGCCTCCGAGCAGTACTTC; CDR3 protein: CASKGQGASEQYF
clone size: NA; J gene: TRBJ1-1; D gene: NA; V gene: TRBV6-1; CDR3 DNA: TGTGCCAGCAAGGAGGGGACCCGATCTGAAGCTTTCTTT; CDR3 protein: CASKEGTRSEAFF
clone size: NA; J gene: TRBJ2-1; D gene: TRBD2; V gene: TRBV6-1; CDR3 DNA: TGTGCCAGCAGTGGACTAGCCCGTAGTGAGCAGTTCTTC; CDR3 protein: CASSGLARSEQFF
clone size: few; J gene: TRBJ1-1; D gene: NA; V gene: TRBV6-1; CDR3 DNA: TGTGCCAGCAGGTCGGCAGGGAGGTTGAACACTGAAGCTTTCTTT; CDR3 protein: CASRSAGRLNTEAFF
clone size: medium-sized; J gene: TRBJ1-2; D gene: NA; V gene: TRBV2; CDR3 DNA: TGTGCCAGCAGTGAAAGTGAGGGGAGCTATGGCTACACCTTC; CDR3 protein: CASSESEGSYGYTF
clone size: medium-sized; J gene: TRBJ2-7; D gene: NA; V gene: TRBV15; CDR3 DNA: TGTGCCACCAGCAGAGATCAGGGGTGGTACGAGCAGTACTTC; CDR3 protein: CATSRDQGWYEQYF
clone size: few; J gene: TRBJ2-1; D gene: NA; V gene: TRBV28; CDR3 DNA: TGTGCCAGCAGTTCAATAGACAGCTACAATGAGCAGTTCTTC; CDR3 protein: CASSSIDSYNEQFF
clone size: NA; J gene: TRBJ2-6; D gene: NA; V gene: TRBV7-9; CDR3 DNA: TGTGCCAGCAGCTTAGGTGGAGCTGGGGCCAACGTCCTGACTTTC; CDR3 protein: CASSLGGAGANVLTF
clone size: NA; J gene: TRBJ2-5; D gene: NA; V gene: TRBV5-6; CDR3 DNA: TGTGCCAGCAGCCCCGGGCACCAAGAGACCCAGTACTTC; CDR3 protein: CASSPGHQETQYF
clone size: NA; J gene: TRBJ2-1; D gene: TRBD2; V gene: TRBV4-1; CDR3 DNA: TGCGCCAGCAGCCAAGTGGCTAGCGGGAGCGAAATTTCCTACAATGAGCAGTTCTTC; CDR3 protein: CASSQVASGSEISYNEQFF
clone size: NA; J gene: TRBJ2-7; D gene: TRBD2; V gene: TRBV18; CDR3 DNA: TGTGCCAGCTCACCAAACCCGGGACTAGCGATCTACGAGCAGTACTTC; CDR3 protein: CASSPNPGLAIYEQYF
clone size: NA; J gene: TRBJ2-2; D gene: NA; V gene: TRBV6-5; CDR3 DNA: TGTGCCAGCACCAAAGGGACTTACTCCACCGGGGAGCTGTTTTTT; CDR3 protein: CASTKGTYSTGELFF
clone size: NA; J gene: TRBJ1-1; D gene: NA; V gene: TRBV29-1; CDR3 DNA: TGCAGCGTTGAGTACTTGGAGAACACTGAAGCTTTCTTT; CDR3 protein: CSVEYLENTEAFF
clone size: NA; J gene: TRBJ2-7; D gene: NA; V gene: TRBV6-1; CDR3 DNA: TGTGCCAGCAGTGTTCCGGGCGGGCGCGAGCAGTACTTC; CDR3 protein: CASSVPGGREQYF
clone size: once; J gene: TRBJ2-7; D gene: TRBD1; V gene: TRBV10-2; CDR3 DNA: TGCGCCAGCAGTGAGTCGACAGGGTCGTACGAGCAGTACTTC; CDR3 protein: CASSESTGSYEQYF
clone size: NA; J gene: TRBJ1-4; D gene: NA; V gene: TRBV6-6; CDR3 DNA: TGTGCCAGCACAAAGACTGCAACTAATGAAAAACTGTTTTTT; CDR3 protein: CASTKTATNEKLFF
clone size: few; J gene: TRBJ1-1; D gene: NA; V gene: TRBV28; CDR3 DNA: TGTGCCAGCAGTGGGGCCGGGGTCGTTGAAGCTTTCTTT; CDR3 protein: CASSGAGVVEAFF
clone size: NA; J gene: TRBJ2-3; D gene: NA; V gene: TRBV11-3; CDR3 DNA: TGTGCCAGCAGCGGGTTCGGGATAAATACGCAGTATTTT; CDR3 protein: CASSGFGINTQYF
clone size: NA; J gene: TRBJ1-6; D gene: TRBD1; V gene: TRBV30; CDR3 DNA: TGTGCCTGGAGTGCCGGACAGGGTTACAATTCACCCCTCCACTTT; CDR3 protein: CAWSAGQGYNSPLHF